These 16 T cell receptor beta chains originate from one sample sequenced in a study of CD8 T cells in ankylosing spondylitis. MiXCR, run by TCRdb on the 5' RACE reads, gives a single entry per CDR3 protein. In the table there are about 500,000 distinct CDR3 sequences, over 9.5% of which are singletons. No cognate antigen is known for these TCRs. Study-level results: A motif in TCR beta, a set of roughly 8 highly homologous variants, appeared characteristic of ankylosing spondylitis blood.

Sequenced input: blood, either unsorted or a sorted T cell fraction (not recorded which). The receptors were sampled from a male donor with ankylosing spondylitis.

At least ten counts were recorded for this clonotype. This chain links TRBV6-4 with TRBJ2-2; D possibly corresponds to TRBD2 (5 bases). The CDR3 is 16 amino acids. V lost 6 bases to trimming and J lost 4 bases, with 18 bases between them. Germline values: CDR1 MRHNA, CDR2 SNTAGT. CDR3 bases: TGTGCCAGCAGCGAAGCGGCGAAGGGAGCCACCGGGGAGCTGTTTTTT. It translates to CASSEAAKGATGELFF.

This chain's CDR3 is CASSLEVGTANNEQFF. The CDR3 coding sequence is TGCGCCAGCAGCCTGGAGGTTGGGACCGCAAACAATGAGCAGTTCTTC. This sequence joins TRBV5-1 and TRBJ2-1; perhaps D is TRBD1 or TRBD2 (5 bases each). V was pared by 4 bases and J by 5 bases, with 19 bases between. CDR1 SGHRS and CDR2 YFSETQ come from the germline V gene. The length of the CDR3 is 16 residues.

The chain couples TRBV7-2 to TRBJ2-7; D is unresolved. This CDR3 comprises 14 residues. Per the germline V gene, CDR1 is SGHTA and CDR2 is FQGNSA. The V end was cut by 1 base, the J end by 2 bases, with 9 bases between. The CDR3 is CASSLGSGTYEQYF. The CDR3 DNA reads TGTGCCAGCAGCTTAGGGAGTGGGACCTACGAGCAGTACTTC.

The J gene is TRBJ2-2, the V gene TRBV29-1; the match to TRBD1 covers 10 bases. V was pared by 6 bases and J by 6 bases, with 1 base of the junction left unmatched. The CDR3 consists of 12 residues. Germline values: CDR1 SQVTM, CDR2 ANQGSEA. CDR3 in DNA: TGCAGCGTCGGGACAGGGGCCGGGGAGCTGTTTTTT. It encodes CSVGTGAGELFF.

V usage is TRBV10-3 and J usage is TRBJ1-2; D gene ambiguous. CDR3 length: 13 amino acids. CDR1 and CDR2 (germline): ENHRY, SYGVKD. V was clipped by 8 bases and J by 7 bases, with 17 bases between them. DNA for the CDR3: TGTGCCATCGGAGGAGCCCGGGGTGTTGGCTACACCTTC. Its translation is CAIGGARGVGYTF.

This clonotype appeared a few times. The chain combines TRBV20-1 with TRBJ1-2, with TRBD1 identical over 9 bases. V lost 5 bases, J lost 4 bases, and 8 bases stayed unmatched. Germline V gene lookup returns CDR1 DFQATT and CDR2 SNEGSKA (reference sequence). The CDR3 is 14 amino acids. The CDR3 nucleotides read TGCAGTGCTCTGTCGACAGGGGGAGGCTATGGCTACACCTTC. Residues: CSALSTGGGYGYTF.

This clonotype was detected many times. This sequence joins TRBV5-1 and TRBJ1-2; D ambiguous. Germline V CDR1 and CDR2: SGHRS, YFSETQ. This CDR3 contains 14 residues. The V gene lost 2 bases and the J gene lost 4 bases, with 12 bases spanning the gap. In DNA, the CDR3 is TGCGCCAGCAGCTTAGACGGAAACAGCTATGGCTACACCTTC. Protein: CASSLDGNSYGYTF.

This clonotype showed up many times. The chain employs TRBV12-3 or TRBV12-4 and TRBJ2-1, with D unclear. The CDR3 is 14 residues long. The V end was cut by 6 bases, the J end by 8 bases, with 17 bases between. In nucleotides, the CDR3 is TGTGCCAGCAGACCCCCACCCCCAGTCCATGAGCAGTTCTTC. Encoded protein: CASRPPPPVHEQFF.

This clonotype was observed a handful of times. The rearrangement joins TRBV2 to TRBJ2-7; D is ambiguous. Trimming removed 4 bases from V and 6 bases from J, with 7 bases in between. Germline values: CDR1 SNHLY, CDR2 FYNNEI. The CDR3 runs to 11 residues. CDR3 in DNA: TGTGCCAGCAGTGCCGCTGTCGAGCAGTACGTC. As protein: CASSAAVEQYV.

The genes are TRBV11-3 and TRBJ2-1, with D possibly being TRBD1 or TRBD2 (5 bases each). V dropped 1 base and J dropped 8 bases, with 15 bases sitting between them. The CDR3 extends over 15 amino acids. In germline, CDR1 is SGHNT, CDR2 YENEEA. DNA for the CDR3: TGTGCCAGCAGCTTAGGGGGCCTTATGGGGGATGAGCAGTTCTTC. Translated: CASSLGGLMGDEQFF.

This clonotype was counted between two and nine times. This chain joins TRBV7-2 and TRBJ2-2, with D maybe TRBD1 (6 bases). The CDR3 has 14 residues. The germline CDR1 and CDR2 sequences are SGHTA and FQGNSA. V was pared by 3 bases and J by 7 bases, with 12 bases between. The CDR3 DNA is TGTGCCAGCAGCTTTCAGGGGCAAGGCGGGGAGCTGTTTTTT. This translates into CASSFQGQGGELFF.

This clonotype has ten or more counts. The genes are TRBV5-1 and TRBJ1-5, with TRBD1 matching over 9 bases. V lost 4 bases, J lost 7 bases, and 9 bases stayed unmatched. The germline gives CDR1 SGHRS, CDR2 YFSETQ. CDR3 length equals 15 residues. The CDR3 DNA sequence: TGCGCCAGCAGCAAGGAGGGACAGGGAGAACAGCCCCAGCATTTT. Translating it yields CASSKEGQGEQPQHF.

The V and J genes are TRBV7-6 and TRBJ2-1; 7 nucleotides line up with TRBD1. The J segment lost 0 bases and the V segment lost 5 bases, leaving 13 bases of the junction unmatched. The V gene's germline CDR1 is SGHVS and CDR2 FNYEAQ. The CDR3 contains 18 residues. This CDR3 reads CASSPIPTGLVSYNEQFF. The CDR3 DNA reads TGTGCCAGCAGCCCAATACCGACAGGGCTCGTCTCCTACAATGAGCAGTTCTTC. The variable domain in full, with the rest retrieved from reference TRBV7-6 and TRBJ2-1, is GAGVSQSPRYKVTKRGQDVALRCDPISGHVSLYWYRQALGQGPEFLTYFNYEAQQDKSGLPNDRFSAERPEGSISTLTIQRTEQRDSAMYRCASSPIPTGLVSYNEQFFGPGTRLTVL.

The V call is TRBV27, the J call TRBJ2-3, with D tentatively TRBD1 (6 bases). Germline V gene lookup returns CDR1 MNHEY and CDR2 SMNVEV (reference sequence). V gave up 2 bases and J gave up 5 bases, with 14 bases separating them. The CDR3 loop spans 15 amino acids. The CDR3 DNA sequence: TGTGCCAGCAGTTTAAGCAGGGGTTCAATAGATACGCAGTATTTT. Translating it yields CASSLSRGSIDTQYF.

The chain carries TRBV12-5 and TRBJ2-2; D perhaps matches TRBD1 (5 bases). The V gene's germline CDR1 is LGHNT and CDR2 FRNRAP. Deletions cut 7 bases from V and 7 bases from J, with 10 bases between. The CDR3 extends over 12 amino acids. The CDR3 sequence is CASAPDIGELFF. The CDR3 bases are TGTGCTAGTGCCCCGGACATCGGGGAGCTGTTTTTT.

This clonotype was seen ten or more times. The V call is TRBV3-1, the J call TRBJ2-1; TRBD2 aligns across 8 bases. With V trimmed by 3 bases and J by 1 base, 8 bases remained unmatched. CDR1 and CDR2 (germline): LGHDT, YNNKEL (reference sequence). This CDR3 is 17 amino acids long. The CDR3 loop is CASSQVLTSVSYNEQFF. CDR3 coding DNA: TGTGCCAGCAGCCAGGTACTGACTAGCGTATCCTACAATGAGCAGTTCTTC.